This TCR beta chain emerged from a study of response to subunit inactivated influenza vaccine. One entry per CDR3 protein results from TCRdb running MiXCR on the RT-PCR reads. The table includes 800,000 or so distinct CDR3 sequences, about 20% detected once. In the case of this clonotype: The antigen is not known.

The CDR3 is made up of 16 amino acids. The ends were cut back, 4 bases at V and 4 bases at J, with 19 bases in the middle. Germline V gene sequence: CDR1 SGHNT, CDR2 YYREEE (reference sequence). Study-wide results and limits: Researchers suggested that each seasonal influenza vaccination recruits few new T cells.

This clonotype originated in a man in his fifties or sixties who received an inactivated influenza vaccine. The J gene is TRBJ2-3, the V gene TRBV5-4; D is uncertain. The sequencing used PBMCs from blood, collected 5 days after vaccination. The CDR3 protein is CASSPRAPVESDTQYF. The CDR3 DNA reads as TGTGCCAGCAGCCCCCGGGCTCCGGTCGAGTCAGATACGCAGTATTTT. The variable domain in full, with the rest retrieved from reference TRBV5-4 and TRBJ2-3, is ETGVTQSPTHLIKTRGQQVTLRCSSQSGHNTVSWYQQALGQGPQFIFQYYREEENGRGNFPPRFSGLQFPNYSSELNVNALELDDSALYLCASSPRAPVESDTQYFGPGTRLTVL.